The 9 T cell receptor beta chains below come from one sample, sequenced in a study of blood T cell repertoires in COVID-19. TCRdb's copy holds only in-frame clones and misses some; the assay was immunoSEQ multiplex PCR. The sample shows 87,000 or so clones, 85% to 90% of them seen only once. Material: peripheral blood. Receptor source: a man aged 40-50 years with acute or convalescent COVID-19.

The chain carries TRBV6-5 and TRBJ1-5, with D uncertain. Germline lookup yields CDR1 MNHEY and CDR2 SVGAGI. The CDR3 covers 15 residues. Trimming took off 7 bases at V and 1 base at J, with 14 bases between the two ends. The CDR3 loop is CASKNEGWSNQPQHF. CDR3 sequence (DNA): TGTGCCAGCAAGAACGAGGGTTGGAGCAATCAGCCCCAGCATTTT.

V is TRBV30 and J is TRBJ1-2; 7 bases agree with TRBD1. The CDR3 has 14 residues. Germline loops: CDR1 GTSNPN, CDR2 SVGIG (reference sequence). V trimming: 7 bases; J trimming: 1 base; junction bases outside the gene matches: 9. For the CDR3, the DNA is TGTGCCTTAAACCGGGACAGCCTTAACTATGGCTACACCTTC. Amino acids: CALNRDSLNYGYTF.

The chain uses TRBV27 and TRBJ2-7; 9 bases agree with TRBD2. CDR3 length: 16 amino acids. Germline-derived CDR1 and CDR2 are MNHEY and SMNVEV (reference sequence). V shed 3 bases, J shed 3 bases, and the junction held 9 bases outside the gene matches. The CDR3 DNA reads as TGTGCCAGCAGTTTGACTAGCGGCTCCGTGGGCTACGAGCAGTACTTC. This codes for CASSLTSGSVGYEQYF.

DNA of the CDR3: TGCGCCAGCAGCCAAACACCAGGCCGAAAACTGTTTTTT. Translated, it gives CASSQTPGRKLFF. This rearrangement joins TRBV4-3 to TRBJ1-4; D gene unclear. Germline-derived CDR1 and CDR2 are LGHNA and YSLEER. Trimming removed 2 bases at V and 10 bases at J, with 11 bases between. The CDR3 sequence is 13 residues long.

This clone appeared once. The J gene is TRBJ2-5, the V gene TRBV4-1; 9 bases line up with TRBD2. Trimming at V came to 5 bases and at J to 4 bases, leaving 8 bases not matched to a gene. The CDR3 runs 15 residues. Germline V gene sequence: CDR1 MGHRA, CDR2 YSYEKL. CDR3 protein: CASSVSGRRSETQYF. The CDR3 region has the DNA TGCGCCAGCAGCGTGAGCGGGAGGAGGTCAGAGACCCAGTACTTC.

The chain links TRBV5-1 to TRBJ2-1, with D hard to call. This CDR3 region has 14 residues. V gave up 0 bases and J gave up 5 bases, with 9 bases separating them. CDR1 SGHRS and CDR2 YFSETQ come from the germline V gene. DNA for the CDR3: TGCGCCAGCAGCTTGGGTGCGCGCAACAATGAGCAGTTCTTC. As protein: CASSLGARNNEQFF.

This chain's CDR3 is CASSSPRAGADYGYTF. CDR3 nucleotide sequence: TGTGCCAGCAGCTCCCCCCGGGCGGGGGCGGACTATGGCTACACCTTC. The chain has TRBV11-2 and TRBJ1-2, with D perhaps TRBD1 (6 bases). Germline CDR1 and CDR2: SGHAT and FQNNGV. With 4 bases removed from V and 3 bases from J, the gap between germline ends came to 18 bases. The length of the CDR3 is 16 residues.

V gene TRBV7-8 combines with J gene TRBJ1-1; no clear D. The CDR3 runs to 14 residues. The V and J ends lost 3 bases and 1 base respectively, with 9 bases between them. CDR1 is SGHVS, CDR2 FQNEAQ, per germline. The DNA of the CDR3 is TGTGCCAGCAGCTTGAGAGATACGAACACTGAAGCTTTCTTT. This gives the protein CASSLRDTNTEAFF. Together with reference TRBV7-8 and TRBJ1-1, the CDR3 gives the full variable domain: GAGVSQSPRYKVAKRGQDVALRCDPISGHVSLFWYQQALGQGPEFLTYFQNEAQLDKSGLPSDRFFAERPEGSVSTLKIQRTQQEDSAVYLCASSLRDTNTEAFFGQGTRLTVV.

The J gene is TRBJ2-7, the V gene TRBV5-5; no clear D. This CDR3 region has 13 residues. Trimming took 2 bases from V and 3 from J, leaving 9 bases between them. Per germline, CDR1 SGHKS and CDR2 YYEKEE (reference sequence). This chain's CDR3 is CASSLSTRYEQYF. The CDR3 DNA reads as TGTGCCAGCAGCTTATCTACCCGCTACGAGCAGTACTTC.